This TCR beta chain was observed in a study of early T cells in non-severe SARS-CoV-2 infection. A few counts support this clonotype. The V end was cut by 0 bases, the J end by 4 bases, with 7 bases between. The CDR3 contains 13 residues. Germline loops: CDR1 SGDLS, CDR2 YYNGEE. Unique molecular identifiers tagged individual cDNA molecules. TCRdb reprocessed the 5' RACE reads with MiXCR, giving one entry per CDR3 protein. The table shows approximately 69,000 distinct CDR3 sequences, with roughly 12% occurring only once. The sequencing input was whole blood. The chain recombines TRBV9 with TRBJ2-5; D unclear. This clonotype was obtained from an adult who was a healthcare worker with PCR-confirmed SARS-CoV-2 infection or an uninfected control (not recorded which). The CDR3 here is CASSVVVRETQYF. The CDR3 nucleotides read TGTGCCAGCAGCGTAGTGGTGAGAGAGACCCAGTACTTC.